A selection of T cell receptor beta chains follows, all from one sample in a study of shared clonotypes between healthy human individuals. The data were produced by immunoSEQ multiplex PCR, yet TCRdb's version contains in-frame clones alone and is incomplete. The repertoire has roughly 2.1 million clones, roughly 91% of them found once; the top ten carry over 1.5%. Sequences were obtained from naive CD8+ T cells from PBMCs. These receptors came from a young man in good health. Some clones in this sample may be carry-over from other donors' samples. Each CDR3 is given with its conserved first and last residue. The D gene is left open where the match is weak.

j_call d_call v_call cdr3_aa cdr3_nt
TRBJ2-1 . TRBV2 CASSAHPPPYNEQFF TGTGCCAGCAGTGCGCACCCCCCTCCTTACAATGAGCAGTTCTTC
TRBJ2-1 TRBD2 TRBV5-1 CASSYGLAGERLRRDEQFF TGCGCCAGCAGCTACGGACTAGCGGGAGAGCGGCTCCGGCGGGATGAGCAGTTCTTC
TRBJ2-7 . TRBV21-1 CASSNHRGGKQYF TGTGCCAGCAGCAACCACAGGGGGGGGAAGCAGTACTTC
TRBJ2-1 . TRBV4-2 CASSQVGSYNEQFF TGTGCCAGCAGCCAAGTAGGTTCTTACAATGAGCAGTTCTTC
TRBJ2-1 . TRBV28 CASSLSRGTLYNEQFF TGTGCCAGCAGTTTATCTCGGGGGACTCTTTACAATGAGCAGTTCTTC
TRBJ2-3 TRBD2 TRBV7-9 CASKGTSGIIDTQYF TGTGCCAGCAAGGGGACTAGCGGTATCATAGATACGCAGTATTTT
TRBJ1-2 . TRBV19 CASSITRNYGYTF TGTGCCAGTAGTATAACCAGGAACTATGGCTACACCTTC
TRBJ2-5 . TRBV27 CASSRGAVWETQYF TGTGCCAGCAGTCGCGGGGCGGTTTGGGAGACCCAGTACTTC
TRBJ1-5 . TRBV7-2 CASSPGTGNQPQHF TGTGCCAGCAGCCCCGGGACCGGCAATCAGCCCCAGCATTTT
TRBJ2-7 . TRBV19 CASSIGGTEQYF TGTGCCAGTAGTATCGGTGGGACCGAGCAGTACTTC
TRBJ2-7 TRBD2 TRBV27 CASSPPTSGKAEQYF TGTGCCAGCAGTCCTCCGACTAGCGGGAAGGCCGAGCAGTACTTC
TRBJ1-3 . TRBV6-6 CASSYSMGMRNTIYF TGTGCCAGCAGTTACTCCATGGGGATGAGAAACACCATATATTTT